Sequencing of this T cell receptor beta chain was carried out in a study of blood T cells in healthy people across ages. Across the whole study: Every two T cells gave about one barcoded beta molecule via template switching.

J lost 7 bases, V lost 7 bases, and 13 bases had no gene match. Germline values: CDR1 LGHNT, CDR2 FRNRAP. The CDR3 sequence is 15 residues long. The authors ran a second PCR of 7 to 11 cycles using a sample-barcoded 5' primer and a J-beta primer mix. TCRdb processed the 5' RACE reads anew with MiXCR; each CDR3 protein has one entry. The repertoire includes 650,000 to 1,000,000 distinct CDR3 sequences, about 36% of them detected once, and roughly 13% sits in the top ten. The rearrangement links TRBV12-5 to TRBJ2-3, with 8 bases aligning to TRBD1. This TCR derives from a man between 18 and 29 years old in good health. The sequenced sample consisted of blood. In DNA form, the CDR3 reads TGTGCTAGTGACTCACCAGGACAGGGAGGTAATACGCAGTATTTT. Translated: CASDSPGQGGNTQYF.